The 30 T cell receptor beta chains below all came from one sample that was sequenced in a study of T cell repertoires in cytomegalovirus infection. TCRdb reprocessed the reads via MiXCR and lists one record per CDR3 protein. The top ten clones hold around 54% of a sample with approximately 120,000 distinct CDR3 sequences, around 32% of them seen once. Their antigens remain unidentified. The source was CD8+ T cells from cultured PBMCs, collected from culture after CMV antigen stimulation. All receptors derive from a human donor in good health (CMV status not recorded). Some clones in this sample may be carry-over from other donors' samples.

In regard to this clonotype: A junction boundary mismatches the germline segment, possibly from a read error. The rearrangement links TRBV6-1 to TRBJ2-7; no clear D gene. The CDR3 has 12 amino acids. In germline, CDR1 is MNHNS, CDR2 SASEGT. The CDR3 here is CASRDATYEQYF. CDR3 nucleotides: TGTGCCAGCCGTGACGCTACCTACGAGCAGTACTTC.

This clonotype was counted ten times or more. V is TRBV12-3 or TRBV12-4 and J is TRBJ2-7; TRBD1 matches 11 bases. The CDR3 sequence is 14 residues long. The V gene end was trimmed by 5 bases and the J gene end by 3 bases; junction bases not matched to a gene: 3. The CDR3 loop is CASSAGTGGYEQYF. The CDR3 DNA reads as TGTGCCAGCAGTGCCGGGACAGGGGGCTACGAGCAGTACTTC.

Only a few counts were recorded for this clonotype. J is TRBJ1-1 and V is TRBV7-3; D remains ambiguous. The CDR3 length is 15 residues. The germline V gene encodes CDR1 SGHTA and CDR2 FQGTGA. Trimming left V 1 base short and J 2 bases short, with 11 bases between. CDR3 DNA sequence: TGTGCCAGCAGCTTAAATGGAGGGCGTAACACTGAAGCTTTCTTT. Translation: CASSLNGGRNTEAFF.

This clonotype was detected ten times or more. In DNA, the CDR3 is TGTGCCAGCTCACCCCAAACTCTACAAGAGACCCAGTACTTC. Translation gives CASSPQTLQETQYF. This chain connects TRBV18 to TRBJ2-5; D gene unclear. CDR3 length equals 14 residues. The germline V gene encodes CDR1 KGHSH and CDR2 LQKENI. Trimming stripped 3 bases from V and 2 bases from J, with 10 bases between. The variable domain in full, with the rest retrieved from reference TRBV18 and TRBJ2-5, is NAGVMQNPRHLVRRRGQEARLRCSPMKGHSHVYWYRQLPEEGLKFMVYLQKENIIDESGMPKERFSAEFPKEGPSILRIQQVVRGDSAAYFCASSPQTLQETQYFGPGTRLLVL.

This clonotype was seen many times. The rearrangement uses TRBV20-1 and TRBJ1-3; D gene uncertain. The CDR3 extends over 13 amino acids. V dropped 7 bases and J dropped 5 bases, with 15 bases sitting between them. Germline values: CDR1 DFQATT, CDR2 SNEGSKA (reference sequence). CDR3 DNA: TGCAGTGTTCCGGCGGAGGGAAGAAACACCATATATTTT. Amino acid sequence: CSVPAEGRNTIYF.

This rearrangement joins TRBV6-5 to TRBJ1-1, with TRBD1 matching 11 bases. This CDR3 comprises 13 residues. The germline V gene encodes CDR1 MNHEY and CDR2 SVGAGI. Unmatched junction bases numbered 4, after V lost 6 bases and J lost 7 bases. The CDR3 here is CASRPGTGGEAFF. The DNA of the CDR3 is TGTGCCAGCAGGCCCGGGACAGGGGGTGAAGCTTTCTTT.

The chain carries TRBV29-1 and TRBJ2-3; 8 positions agree with TRBD1. Germline assignment: CDR1 SQVTM and CDR2 ANQGSEA. With V trimmed by 6 bases and J by 5 bases, 4 bases remained unmatched. The CDR3 contains 12 residues. DNA of the CDR3: TGCAGCGTAAAACAGGGGGGAGATACGCAGTATTTT. It encodes CSVKQGGDTQYF.

The rearrangement joins TRBV28 to TRBJ2-7; 9 bases line up with TRBD1. The CDR3 is 14 residues long. The J segment lost 2 bases and the V segment lost 4 bases, leaving 3 bases of the junction unmatched. The germline CDR1 and CDR2 sequences are MDHEN and SYDVKM. The CDR3 spells CASSYRQGAYEQYF. In DNA, the CDR3 is TGTGCCAGCAGTTATCGACAGGGGGCCTACGAGCAGTACTTC.

The chain is built from TRBV19 and TRBJ1-1, with D perhaps matching TRBD1 (5 bases). Germline CDR1 LNHDA, CDR2 SQIVND (reference sequence). Trimming left V 5 bases short and J 5 bases short, with 12 bases between. The CDR3 is 13 residues long. For the CDR3, the DNA is TGTGCCAGTAGTCACGGGACGATTACTGAAGCTTTCTTT. It specifies CASSHGTITEAFF. Combining the CDR3 with reference TRBV19 and TRBJ1-1 gives the whole variable domain DGGITQSPKYLFRKEGQNVTLSCEQNLNHDAMYWYRQDPGQGLRLIYYSQIVNDFQKGDIAEGYSVSREKKESFPLTVTSAQKNPTAFYLCASSHGTITEAFFGQGTRLTVV.

This chain uses TRBV27 with TRBJ2-3, with D unclear. Between the trimmed V and J ends, which lost 2 bases and 1 base, there was a span of 4 bases. From germline, CDR1 is MNHEY and CDR2 SMNVEV (reference sequence). CDR3 length equals 13 residues. CDR3 protein: CASSLSRTDTQYF. CDR3 nucleotides: TGTGCCAGCAGTTTAAGTCGCACAGATACGCAGTATTTT.

This clonotype was observed at least ten times. The V and J genes are TRBV7-8 and TRBJ1-3; 10 nucleotides line up with TRBD1. V lost 1 base to trimming and J lost 3 bases; unmatched junction nucleotides: 0. Germline V CDR1 and CDR2: SGHVS, FQNEAQ. The CDR3 spans 15 residues. CDR3 loop: CASSLGTGGGNTIYF. The CDR3 coding sequence is TGTGCCAGCAGCTTAGGGACAGGGGGTGGAAACACCATATATTTT.

This clonotype was seen a single time. The chain is built from TRBV29-1 and TRBJ1-5; no reliable D call. The CDR3 covers 13 residues. CDR1 and CDR2 (germline): SQVTM, ANQGSEA. V lost 6 bases to trimming and J lost 3 bases, with 12 bases between them. The CDR3 is CSVQSGTNQPQHF. The CDR3, as DNA: TGCAGCGTGCAGTCAGGTACCAATCAGCCCCAGCATTTT.

This clonotype was detected a few times. The J gene is TRBJ2-7, the V gene TRBV2; TRBD1 aligns across 8 bases. With V trimmed by 7 bases and J by 3 bases, 8 bases remained unmatched. The CDR3 contains 14 residues. CDR1 is SNHLY, CDR2 FYNNEI, per germline. The CDR3 sequence: CASTEDRANYEQYF. The CDR3 nucleotides read TGTGCCAGCACGGAGGACAGGGCAAACTACGAGCAGTACTTC.

The chain combines TRBV7-2 with TRBJ2-7; D uncertain. Trimming removed 5 bases at V and 0 bases at J, with 17 bases between. CDR3 length: 16 residues. Germline-derived CDR1 and CDR2 are SGHTA and FQGNSA. CDR3 in amino acids: CASSPRGRPFSYEQYF. CDR3 sequence (DNA): TGTGCCAGCAGCCCCCGCGGTAGGCCCTTCTCCTACGAGCAGTACTTC.

This clonotype has a handful of counts. This chain uses TRBV7-6 with TRBJ2-3; 7 nucleotides line up with TRBD1. Per germline, CDR1 SGHVS and CDR2 FNYEAQ. This CDR3 has 16 residues. The J segment lost 0 bases and the V segment lost 5 bases, leaving 8 bases of the junction unmatched. The CDR3 sequence: CASSLRQGKSTDTQYF. The CDR3 bases are TGTGCCAGCAGCCTCAGACAGGGAAAGAGCACAGATACGCAGTATTTT.

The chain links TRBV7-9 to TRBJ1-2; D gene uncertain. V gave up 4 bases and J gave up 0 bases, with 12 bases separating them. In germline, CDR1 is SEHNR, CDR2 FQNEAQ (reference sequence). The length of the CDR3 is 15 residues. This chain's CDR3 is CASSSEGSANYGYTF. The CDR3 DNA sequence: TGTGCCAGCAGCTCCGAGGGAAGCGCTAACTATGGCTACACCTTC.

The CDR3 bases are TGTGCCAGCACGTTTGGCGATACGCAGTATTTT. This encodes CASTFGDTQYF. The rearrangement uses TRBV6-5 and TRBJ2-3; D unresolved. The CDR3 is 11 residues long. Germline CDR1 is MNHEY and CDR2 is SVGAGI. Trimming shortened V by 7 bases and J by 6 bases, and 8 bases separated the two germline ends.

There are a few counts of this clonotype. This chain links TRBV7-6 with TRBJ2-5; the D is unclear. Germline V gene lookup returns CDR1 SGHVS and CDR2 FNYEAQ. This CDR3 is 12 amino acids long. The V end was cut by 1 base, the J end by 5 bases, with 5 bases between. CDR3 nucleotides: TGTGCCAGCAGCTTAGGGGTGGAGACCCAGTACTTC. It encodes CASSLGVETQYF.

The rearrangement uses TRBV12-3 or TRBV12-4 and TRBJ1-5, with unresolved D. This CDR3 has 14 residues. The V end was cut by 1 base, the J end by 6 bases, with 10 bases between. CDR3 bases: TGTGCCAGCAGTTTAGGGGCCCTAGGTCAGCCCCAGCATTTT. Amino acid sequence: CASSLGALGQPQHF.

This chain joins TRBV19 and TRBJ1-5; D remains unclear. The ends were cut back, 1 base at V and 7 bases at J, with 5 bases in the middle. The CDR3 consists of 12 residues. Germline CDR1 reads LNHDA; CDR2 reads SQIVND (reference sequence). In DNA, the CDR3 is TGTGCCAGTAGTATAGCGGCCCAGCCCCAGCATTTT. Translating it yields CASSIAAQPQHF.

The V call is TRBV24-1, the J call TRBJ2-2; D remains ambiguous. Trimming took 0 bases from V and 5 from J, leaving 3 bases between them. The CDR3 has 13 amino acids. Germline V gene lookup returns CDR1 KGHDR and CDR2 SFDVKD. CDR3 residues: CATSDLLTGELFF. In DNA, the CDR3 is TGTGCCACCAGTGATTTGCTGACCGGGGAGCTGTTTTTT.

This clonotype was counted between two and nine times. The chain links TRBV5-1 to TRBJ1-6; D unclear. Trimming shortened V by 2 bases and J by 0 bases, and 15 bases separated the two germline ends. The CDR3 is 18 amino acids. CDR1 and CDR2 from the germline V gene are SGHRS and YFSETQ. The CDR3 coding sequence is TGCGCCAGCAGCTTAGGGCCGACGGGGAGCTCCTATAATTCACCCCTCCACTTT. As protein: CASSLGPTGSSYNSPLHF.

This clonotype was picked up many times. The chain is built from TRBV12-3 or TRBV12-4 and TRBJ2-7, with 10 bases lining up with TRBD1. Losses at the gene ends were 5 bases for V and 2 bases for J; bases not matched to a gene: 15. CDR3 length: 18 amino acids. The chain's CDR3 is CASSLSRVTGTGAYEQYF. The CDR3 bases are TGTGCCAGCAGTCTAAGCCGAGTTACCGGGACAGGGGCCTACGAGCAGTACTTC.

The rearrangement links TRBV5-4 to TRBJ2-1; 10 nucleotides match TRBD2. This CDR3 spans 16 amino acids. V lost 1 base to trimming and J lost 8 bases; unmatched junction nucleotides: 9. Germline V gene sequence: CDR1 SGHNT, CDR2 YYREEE (reference sequence). CDR3 sequence (DNA): TGTGCCAGCAGCTTGAGAAGCGGGGGGGCCGCCTATGAGCAGTTCTTC. It specifies CASSLRSGGAAYEQFF. The whole variable domain, remainder taken from reference TRBV5-4 and TRBJ2-1, is ETGVTQSPTHLIKTRGQQVTLRCSSQSGHNTVSWYQQALGQGPQFIFQYYREEENGRGNFPPRFSGLQFPNYSSELNVNALELDDSALYLCASSLRSGGAAYEQFFGPGTRLTVL.

By share, this clonotype ranks as medium-sized (0.01 to 0.1%). V and J are TRBV11-1 and TRBJ2-7, with 8 bases identical to TRBD2. V was pared by 1 base and J by 2 bases, with 4 bases of the junction left unmatched. The CDR3 is 15 residues long. Germline CDR1 SGHAT, CDR2 FQDESV (reference sequence). The CDR3 region has the DNA TGTGCCAGCAGCTTAGAGCGGGGGCCGACCTACGAGCAGTACTTC. It yields the protein CASSLERGPTYEQYF.

The chain has TRBV20-1 and TRBJ2-5, with 7 bases fitting TRBD2. The CDR3 totals 15 residues. The germline gives CDR1 DFQATT, CDR2 SNEGSKA (reference sequence). The V segment lost 7 bases and the J segment 1 base; nucleotides outside the gene matches: 12. The CDR3 coding sequence is TGCAGTGTTGAGGCCAGCGGGGAGATCCAAGAGACCCAGTACTTC. It specifies CSVEASGEIQETQYF.

This clonotype has a handful of counts. The chain uses TRBV13 and TRBJ2-3; 9 bases map to TRBD2. Per the germline V gene, CDR1 is PRHDT and CDR2 is FYEKMQ (reference sequence). This CDR3 spans 17 amino acids. With V trimmed by 4 bases and J by 1 base, 9 bases remained unmatched. In DNA, the CDR3 is TGTGCCAGCAGCTCCGAGACTAGCGGATTGGGCACAGATACGCAGTATTTT. The encoded protein is CASSSETSGLGTDTQYF.

This clonotype occurred a few times. The chain combines TRBV19 with TRBJ1-1, with a tentative D call TRBD1 (5 bases). With 9 bases removed from V and 5 bases from J, the gap between germline ends came to 10 bases. Germline V gives CDR1 LNHDA, CDR2 SQIVND (reference sequence). This CDR3 spans 11 amino acids. The CDR3 region has the DNA TGTGCCAGCTCCGGGGGTACTGAAGCTTTCTTT. This translates into CASSGGTEAFF. The full variable domain, with the rest looked up from reference TRBV19 and TRBJ1-1, is DGGITQSPKYLFRKEGQNVTLSCEQNLNHDAMYWYRQDPGQGLRLIYYSQIVNDFQKGDIAEGYSVSREKKESFPLTVTSAQKNPTAFYLCASSGGTEAFFGQGTRLTVV.

The chain recombines TRBV20-1 with TRBJ1-1; possibly TRBD1 for D (5 bases). CDR1 is DFQATT and CDR2 is SNEGSKA in the germline V gene (reference sequence). Trimming removed 2 bases at V and 0 bases at J, with 16 bases between. The length of the CDR3 is 16 residues. The CDR3 protein is CSARRGRQIMNTEAFF. CDR3 nucleotides: TGCAGTGCTAGAAGGGGCAGACAAATTATGAACACTGAAGCTTTCTTT.

This rearrangement joins TRBV7-6 to TRBJ2-5, with D possibly being TRBD2 (5 bases). CDR3 length: 14 amino acids. Germline V gene sequence: CDR1 SGHVS, CDR2 FNYEAQ. With 2 bases removed from V and 4 bases from J, the gap between germline ends came to 11 bases. In DNA form, the CDR3 reads TGTGCCAGCAGCTTACAAGCGGCCCTAGAGACCCAGTACTTC. Translating it yields CASSLQAALETQYF.